What follows are 18 T cell receptor beta chains derived from one specimen sequenced in a study of identical twins. Each CDR3 protein is one row after TCRdb ran MiXCR on the 5' RACE reads. The repertoire holds 1.5 million to 2 million distinct CDR3 sequences, less than 35% seen once, with about 0.3% in the top ten. The specimen was cord blood. The receptor source for this set is a newborn girl in good health.

The chain combines TRBV2 with TRBJ1-2, with D hard to call. CDR1 is SNHLY and CDR2 is FYNNEI in the germline V gene. Trimming stripped 2 bases from V and 4 bases from J, with 8 bases between. The CDR3 runs to 13 residues. CDR3: CASSERQTYGYTF. The CDR3 bases are TGTGCCAGCAGTGAAAGGCAGACCTATGGCTACACCTTC.

This clonotype has only a few counts. The chain employs TRBV2 and TRBJ1-4, with 7 nucleotides matching TRBD1. With 7 bases clipped from V and 5 bases from J, the junction kept 16 bases outside the gene matches. The CDR3 has 17 amino acids. Germline V gene data show CDR1 as SNHLY and CDR2 as FYNNEI. This chain's CDR3 is CASTPRQGRWRNEKLFF. The CDR3 nucleotides are TGTGCCAGCACGCCCCGACAGGGTCGGTGGCGGAATGAAAAACTGTTTTTT.

The V call is TRBV20-1, the J call TRBJ2-5; a possible D gene is TRBD1 (6 bases). V dropped 6 bases and J dropped 3 bases, with 17 bases sitting between them. This CDR3 contains 14 residues. Looked up from germline, CDR1 is DFQATT and CDR2 is SNEGSKA (reference sequence). CDR3 nucleotide sequence: TGCAGTGCCTACCCCCCCAACAGGGAAGAGACCCAGTACTTC. This sequence encodes CSAYPPNREETQYF.

This clonotype has a handful of counts. J is TRBJ2-3 and V is TRBV15; 7 nucleotides match TRBD1. This CDR3 has 14 amino acids. Germline CDR1 reads LNHNV; CDR2 reads YYDKDF (reference sequence). The ends lost 3 bases at V and 4 bases at J; junction bases unmatched: 4. CDR3: CATSRTGPADTQYF. For the CDR3, the DNA is TGTGCCACCAGCAGGACAGGGCCTGCAGATACGCAGTATTTT.

This chain joins TRBV20-1 and TRBJ2-3; D unclear. With 5 bases removed from V and 1 base from J, the gap between germline ends came to 16 bases. Germline V gives CDR1 DFQATT, CDR2 SNEGSKA (reference sequence). This CDR3 is built from 15 residues. CDR3 sequence (DNA): TGCAGTGCTGGCTCGGTGTGGGGTCGCACAGATACGCAGTATTTT. Its protein product is CSAGSVWGRTDTQYF.

There are a few counts of this clonotype. The chain joins TRBV21-1 to TRBJ2-3; the table's D gene call, TRBD2, was not cross checked with the DNA. TRBV21-1 is shown as a pseudogene. The CDR3 contains 16 residues. CDR3 sequence: CASSKGGGEGTDTQYF. CDR3 DNA: TGTGCCAGCAGCAAAGGGGGAGGGGAAGGCACAGATACGCAGTATTTT.

Remarks on this clonotype: One end of the junction does not line up with germline, which may come from a read error. This chain joins TRBV29-1 and TRBJ1-2, with 7 bases matching TRBD1. The CDR3 loop spans 14 amino acids. Germline CDR1 is SQVTM and CDR2 is ANQGSEA. CDR3 residues: CNVEAGTAFYGYTF. CDR3 DNA: TGCAACGTTGAAGCCGGGACAGCCTTCTATGGCTACACCTTC.

The sample holds a few counts of this clonotype. The rearrangement joins TRBV29-1 to TRBJ2-4; D might be TRBD1 (6 bases). The DNA end lines up better with TRBJ2-5; the J call may be wrong. The CDR3 contains 15 residues. Germline CDR1 and CDR2: SQVTM and ANQGSEA. CDR3: CSVEDAHRDKETQYF. The CDR3 coding sequence is TGCAGCGTTGAAGACGCGCACAGGGATAAAGAGACCCAGTACTTC.

This clonotype was counted only a few times. The chain has TRBV6-6 and TRBJ2-3; 8 bases match TRBD2. Germline V lookup: CDR1 MNHNY, CDR2 SVGAGI (reference sequence). CDR3 length equals 17 residues. The trim removed 2 bases at V and 4 bases at J, leaving 11 bases unmatched. The CDR3 DNA is TGTGCCAGCAGTTACGACGGGGGGGCTGCGAGGGCAGATACGCAGTATTTT. This translates into CASSYDGGAARADTQYF.

This clonotype has just a few counts. The chain is built from TRBV3-1 and TRBJ2-1; D is perhaps TRBD1 (5 bases). V was pared by 0 bases and J by 1 base, with 13 bases between. This CDR3 is 17 amino acids long. Germline CDR1 LGHDT, CDR2 YNNKEL (reference sequence). DNA for the CDR3: TGTGCCAGCAGCCAAGAACGAAGGGGCTCTTCCTACAATGAGCAGTTCTTC. Translated: CASSQERRGSSYNEQFF.

This clonotype came up many times. The rearrangement links TRBV4-2 to TRBJ2-7; the match to TRBD2 covers 10 bases. Germline V gives CDR1 LGHNA, CDR2 YNFKEQ. With V trimmed by 0 bases and J by 3 bases, 17 bases remained unmatched. The CDR3 contains 20 residues. CDR3 sequence reads: CASSQEYLELAGIKIYEQYF. CDR3 DNA: TGTGCCAGCAGCCAAGAGTATCTAGAACTAGCGGGGATCAAAATCTACGAGCAGTACTTC.

V gene TRBV25-1 combines with J gene TRBJ1-2, with 9 bases identical to TRBD1. J lost 5 bases, V lost 4 bases, and 11 bases had no gene match. Looked up from germline, CDR1 is MGHDK and CDR2 is SYGVNS. This CDR3 contains 16 residues. Written as DNA, the CDR3 is TGTGCCAGCAGTGGCTCAGGACAGGGGATACCTTATGGCTACACCTTC. Encoded protein: CASSGSGQGIPYGYTF.

Notes on this clonotype: Sequence at one end of the junction differs from germline and may be a read error. The CDR3 region is CAGRSPRGRYTEAFF. The CDR3 nucleotides read TGTGCCGGCAGATCTCCGCGGGGTCGGTACACTGAAGCTTTCTTT. V is TRBV12-3 or TRBV12-4 and J is TRBJ1-1; D not certain. The CDR3 length is 15 residues.

The chain uses TRBV6-5 and TRBJ2-1, with 13 bases that match TRBD2. The CDR3 spans 16 residues. From germline, CDR1 is MNHEY and CDR2 SVGAGI. The ends lost 6 bases at V and 4 bases at J; junction bases unmatched: 6. The CDR3 spells CASRQKLAGGYNEQFF. CDR3 bases: TGTGCCAGCAGGCAAAAACTAGCGGGAGGGTACAATGAGCAGTTCTTC.

This clonotype was detected only a few times. J is TRBJ1-5 and V is TRBV6-2 or TRBV6-3, with D maybe TRBD1 (5 bases). The CDR3 has 13 residues. Germline values: CDR1 MNHEY, CDR2 SVGEGT. V was pared by 6 bases and J by 1 base, with 7 bases between. The CDR3: CASRSGSNQPQHF. DNA for the CDR3: TGTGCCAGCAGATCAGGGAGCAATCAGCCCCAGCATTTT.

J is TRBJ2-7 and V is TRBV10-1, with D perhaps matching TRBD2 (5 bases). This CDR3 contains 16 residues. Deletions cut 4 bases from V and 7 bases from J, with 23 bases between. Germline values: CDR1 WNHNN, CDR2 SYGVQD (reference sequence). DNA of the CDR3: TGCGCCAGCAGTGGTTCACGGGCCTTTCCCGGGGAGGAGCAGTACTTC. Its translation: CASSGSRAFPGEEQYF.

This clonotype was observed a handful of times. The rearrangement uses TRBV4-1 and TRBJ2-1; perhaps TRBD1 as D (5 bases). Deletions cut 1 base from V and 2 bases from J, with 9 bases between. The CDR3 has 15 amino acids. CDR1 MGHRA and CDR2 YSYEKL come from the germline V gene. The CDR3 DNA reads TGCGCCAGCAGCCAAGCGGCAGGGACCTACAATGAGCAGTTCTTC. Amino acid sequence: CASSQAAGTYNEQFF.

The rearrangement joins TRBV19 to TRBJ2-4, with a weak D call TRBD1 (5 bases). The J call is uncertain, as TRBJ2-7 better fits the DNA end. This CDR3 has 13 residues. Germline CDR1 is LNHDA and CDR2 is SQIVND (reference sequence). CDR3 nucleotide sequence: TGTGCCAGTAGTATAGGGACAAAATACGAGCAGTACTTC. Translating it yields CASSIGTKYEQYF.